A single sample gave rise to the 29 T cell receptor beta chains below, sequenced in a study of T cells in Graves' hyperthyroidism and ophthalmopathy. RNA transcripts gave rise to amplified TCR beta CDR3 regions. The study used the HTBI primer set for a first-round RT-PCR of the TCR CDR3. Each CDR3 protein is one row after TCRdb ran MiXCR on the multiplex PCR reads. The table shows 600,000 to 750,000 distinct CDR3 sequences, with around 16% occurring only once. The sample taken for sequencing was blood. All receptors come from a man aged 50-60 years with Graves' hyperthyroidism.

This clonotype appeared a single time. The genes are TRBV20-1 and TRBJ2-5, with D unclear. Germline V CDR1 and CDR2: DFQATT, SNEGSKA (reference sequence). CDR3 size: 13 residues. Deletions cut 7 bases from V and 0 bases from J, with 12 bases between. The DNA for the CDR3 is TGCAGTGTTGATCACGAGTACCAAGAGACCCAGTACTTC. Translated, it gives CSVDHEYQETQYF.

There are a few counts of this clonotype. The chain uses TRBV15 and TRBJ2-1; 7 bases are a match to TRBD2. The junction had 9 bases not matched to a gene; V was cut back by 3 bases and J by 4 bases. Per germline, CDR1 LNHNV and CDR2 YYDKDF (reference sequence). This CDR3 is built from 16 residues. Here the CDR3 DNA reads TGTGCCACCAGCAGGGGGGGGGAGGGCCTTTACAATGAGCAGTTCTTC. Translating gives CATSRGGEGLYNEQFF.

About this clonotype itself: One end of the junction does not line up with germline, which may come from a read error. The chain uses TRBV11-2 and TRBJ2-7; D unresolved. Germline V CDR1 and CDR2: SGHAT, FQNNGV. The CDR3 sequence is 15 residues long. CDR3 coding DNA: TGTGCGAGCAGCTCCGTCTTGGCGGAAGAGAACGAGCAGTACTTC. Translation: CASSSVLAEENEQYF.

This chain uses TRBV6-1 with TRBJ2-7; D unclear. Between the trimmed V and J ends, which lost 6 bases and 4 bases, there was a span of 13 bases. This CDR3 spans 13 amino acids. The germline V gene has CDR1 MNHNS and CDR2 SASEGT. The CDR3 sequence: CASSRRTSYEQYF. CDR3 DNA sequence: TGTGCCAGCAGCCGACGGACCTCGTACGAGCAGTACTTC.

This clonotype was seen ten or more times. V is TRBV3-1 and J is TRBJ2-7, with D perhaps matching TRBD1 (6 bases). This CDR3 has 15 amino acids. Germline-derived CDR1 and CDR2 are LGHDT and YNNKEL (reference sequence). Trimming removed 6 bases from V and 2 bases from J, with 17 bases in between. The CDR3 nucleotides are TGTGCCAGCAGTAAAGAAGGGGGTAGAACCTACGAGCAGTACTTC. This gives the protein CASSKEGGRTYEQYF.

This clonotype came up a few times. The chain has TRBV6-6 and TRBJ2-1; D may be TRBD1 (6 bases). Trimming left V 0 bases short and J 9 bases short, with 9 bases between. Germline CDR1 MNHNY, CDR2 SVGAGI (reference sequence). This CDR3 is 13 amino acids long. The chain's CDR3 is CASSYSGAGEQFF. The CDR3 bases are TGTGCCAGCAGTTACTCGGGGGCTGGTGAGCAGTTCTTC.

Concerning this clonotype itself: A single base separates this from a much larger clone, so it may be a read error. The rearrangement uses TRBV24-1 and TRBJ2-3; perhaps TRBD2 as D (6 bases). The CDR3 contains 15 residues. The germline CDR1 and CDR2 sequences are KGHDR and SFDVKD. CDR3 sequence reads: CATSDWDSNTDTQCF. In DNA form, the CDR3 reads TGTGCCACCAGTGATTGGGACTCAAACACAGATACGCAGTGTTTT.

This clonotype was found many times. The chain has TRBV7-9 and TRBJ2-5; a possible D gene is TRBD2 (5 bases). Trimming took 6 bases from V and 0 from J, leaving 14 bases between them. The germline CDR1 and CDR2 sequences are SEHNR and FQNEAQ (reference sequence). This CDR3 is built from 15 residues. The CDR3 nucleotides are TGTGCCAGCAGTAGGAGCGGAACCAACCAAGAGACCCAGTACTTC. As protein: CASSRSGTNQETQYF.

This chain joins TRBV20-1 and TRBJ2-1, with TRBD1 identical over 10 bases. This CDR3 is built from 13 residues. The V and J ends lost 5 bases and 4 bases, in that order; junction bases with no gene match: 2. CDR1 and CDR2 from the germline V gene are DFQATT and SNEGSKA (reference sequence). In nucleotides, the CDR3 is TGCAGTGCTGGGGGACAGGGGTACAATGAGCAGTTCTTC. It translates to CSAGGQGYNEQFF.

The sample holds a few counts of this clonotype. This sequence joins TRBV29-1 and TRBJ2-6; D not resolved. Germline CDR1 reads SQVTM; CDR2 reads ANQGSEA. Deletions cut 4 bases from V and 0 bases from J, with 7 bases between. This CDR3 contains 14 residues. CDR3 sequence: CSVVGDSGANVLTF. The CDR3 DNA follows: TGCAGCGTTGTAGGCGACTCTGGGGCCAACGTCCTGACTTTC.

This clonotype was recorded a few times. V and J are TRBV12-3 or TRBV12-4 and TRBJ2-1; the D gene is possibly TRBD1 (7 bases). V lost 5 bases and J lost 1, with 15 bases in between. CDR3 length: 16 residues. The CDR3 loop is CASSPGGWLSYNEQFF. For the CDR3, the DNA is TGTGCCAGCAGTCCAGGGGGGTGGTTGTCCTACAATGAGCAGTTCTTC.

In this sample, this clonotype turned up a few times. V usage is TRBV6-1 and J usage is TRBJ1-5, with no clear D. The CDR3 consists of 14 residues. The ends were cut back, 5 bases at V and 4 bases at J, with 12 bases in the middle. CDR1 MNHNS and CDR2 SASEGT come from the germline V gene. The CDR3 DNA reads as TGTGCCAGCAGTACCTATGGGGATAATCAGCCCCAGCATTTT. It specifies CASSTYGDNQPQHF.

This clonotype was found many times. V gene TRBV6-5 combines with J gene TRBJ2-5; TRBD1 agrees at 9 bases. Trimming at V came to 0 bases and at J to 3 bases, leaving 8 bases not matched to a gene. This CDR3 is built from 17 residues. Germline CDR1 is MNHEY and CDR2 is SVGAGI. CDR3 coding DNA: TGTGCCAGCAGTTACTCGACTTGGGACAGGGAGGAAGAGACCCAGTACTTC. It specifies CASSYSTWDREEETQYF.

Ten or more counts support this clonotype. The V gene is TRBV6-2 or TRBV6-3, the J gene TRBJ2-7, with a tentative D call TRBD2 (5 bases). This CDR3 has 14 residues. Deletions cut 10 bases from V and 1 base from J, with 17 bases between. CDR1 and CDR2 (germline): MNHEY, SVGEGT. CDR3 DNA sequence: TGTGCCACCAATACCCGCCGGGGATCCTACGAGCAGTACTTC. Its translation: CATNTRRGSYEQYF.

There are many counts of this clonotype. The V gene is TRBV6-1, the J gene TRBJ1-2; D not certain. The CDR3 is 15 residues long. The germline V and J ends were trimmed by 5 bases and 0 bases, with 13 bases remaining between them. Germline assignment: CDR1 MNHNS and CDR2 SASEGT. The CDR3 sequence: CASSSEVMSNYGYTF. The CDR3 DNA reads as TGTGCCAGCAGTTCAGAGGTGATGTCTAACTATGGCTACACCTTC.

A remark on this clonotype: A single base separates this from a much larger clone, so it may be a read error. The rearrangement links TRBV27 to TRBJ2-6; D not certain. CDR1 and CDR2 from the germline V gene are MNHEY and SMNVEV (reference sequence). The CDR3 has 14 residues. The DNA of the CDR3 is TGTTCCAGCAGTTTATACTCTGGGGCCAACGTCCTGACTTTC. Its translation: CSSSLYSGANVLTF. Looking up the rest from reference TRBV27 and TRBJ2-6 gives the full variable domain: EAQVTQNPRYLITVTGKKLTVTCSQNMNHEYMSWYRQDPGLGLRQIYYSMNVEVTDKGDVPEGYKVSRKEKRNFPLILESPSPNQTSLYFCSSSLYSGANVLTFGAGSRLTVL.

This clonotype was detected ten times or more. The chain is built from TRBV10-3 and TRBJ2-5, with D hard to call. Trimming pared 6 bases from V and 2 bases from J, leaving 10 bases between. Germline V gene sequence: CDR1 ENHRY, CDR2 SYGVKD. The CDR3 extends over 13 amino acids. In nucleotides, the CDR3 is TGTGCCATCAGCCCCCGGTCACAAGAGACCCAGTACTTC. Its translation: CAISPRSQETQYF.

The chain combines TRBV14 with TRBJ1-1; 8 bases align to TRBD1. J lost 1 base, V lost 4 bases, and 5 bases had no gene match. The CDR3 is 15 residues long. CDR1 is SGHDN, CDR2 FVKESK, per germline. The CDR3 loop reads CASSRRTGWNTEAFF. Here the CDR3 DNA reads TGTGCCAGCAGCCGCCGGACAGGGTGGAACACTGAAGCTTTCTTT.

This clonotype was detected many times. The chain has TRBV28 and TRBJ2-7; D call uncertain. Germline CDR1 MDHEN, CDR2 SYDVKM. The CDR3 runs to 14 residues. Trimming took off 6 bases at V and 3 bases at J, with 15 bases between the two ends. CDR3 region: CASSRSLGYYEQYF. The CDR3 DNA follows: TGTGCCAGCAGCCGCTCTTTGGGTTACTACGAGCAGTACTTC. The variable domain in full, completed from reference TRBV28 and TRBJ2-7, reads DVKVTQSSRYLVKRTGEKVFLECVQDMDHENMFWYRQDPGLGLRLIYFSYDVKMKEKGDIPEGYSVSREKKERFSLILESASTNQTSMYLCASSRSLGYYEQYFGPGTRLTVT.

This chain links TRBV28 with TRBJ1-1, with 9 bases matching TRBD1. The CDR3 spans 15 residues. V was clipped by 5 bases and J by 8 bases; unmatched bases: 12. Germline CDR1 is MDHEN and CDR2 is SYDVKM. The CDR3 sequence: CASSHNNRGPLEAFF. The CDR3 DNA sequence: TGTGCCAGCAGTCACAACAACAGGGGGCCCCTAGAAGCTTTCTTT.

About this clonotype: Because the CDR3 is missing its conserved closing phenylalanine or tryptophan, this is likely a read error. The gene calls are TRBV7-2 and TRBJ1-2; no reliable D call. The CDR3 length is 14 residues. Trimming removed 4 bases from V and 2 bases from J, with 11 bases in between. CDR1 is SGHTA and CDR2 is FQGNSA in the germline V gene. The CDR3 DNA reads as TGTGCCAGCAGCTCCCGACTTCTAAACTATGGCTACACCTTA. Encoded protein: CASSSRLLNYGYTL.

This clonotype was detected many times. The chain links TRBV11-2 to TRBJ2-1; 12 positions agree with TRBD2. V lost 1 base to trimming and J lost 9 bases; unmatched junction nucleotides: 7. CDR1 and CDR2 (germline): SGHAT, FQNNGV. The CDR3 totals 16 residues. In nucleotides, the CDR3 is TGTGCCAGCAGCTTAGGTGCTAGCGGGAGGGTCAGTGAGCAGTTCTTC. Its translation is CASSLGASGRVSEQFF.

This clonotype occurred many times. The chain recombines TRBV28 with TRBJ1-5; 9 bases match TRBD1. V was clipped by 7 bases and J by 2 bases; unmatched bases: 3. Germline CDR1 is MDHEN and CDR2 is SYDVKM. The CDR3 totals 14 residues. CDR3 in DNA: TGTGCCAGCATACGGACAGGGGGCAATCAGCCCCAGCATTTT. Translating it yields CASIRTGGNQPQHF.

This clonotype showed up many times. V usage is TRBV24-1 and J usage is TRBJ2-1; 10 bases line up with TRBD1. This CDR3 is built from 15 residues. The germline gives CDR1 KGHDR, CDR2 SFDVKD. Unmatched junction bases numbered 7, after V lost 5 bases and J lost 7 bases. This CDR3 is CATSGSDRGHNEQFF. Here the CDR3 DNA reads TGTGCCACCAGTGGGAGTGACAGGGGGCATAATGAGCAGTTCTTC.

At least ten counts were recorded for this clonotype. The rearrangement links TRBV5-1 to TRBJ1-1, with a possible D match to TRBD1 (5 bases). This CDR3 is 16 amino acids long. The germline V gene has CDR1 SGHRS and CDR2 YFSETQ. Trimming shortened V by 5 bases and J by 0 bases, and 17 bases separated the two germline ends. The CDR3 DNA sequence: TGCGCCAGCAGACTATTACCGACAGACTTGAACACTGAAGCTTTCTTT. It is translated as CASRLLPTDLNTEAFF.

This clonotype was detected a few times. This chain connects TRBV4-1 to TRBJ2-7, with 8 positions matching TRBD2. Germline lookup yields CDR1 MGHRA and CDR2 YSYEKL. V lost 4 bases and J lost 0; bases outside the gene matches: 17. The CDR3 consists of 19 residues. CDR3 in amino acids: CASSPSLAGWVQSSYEQYF. DNA for the CDR3: TGCGCCAGCAGCCCTTCTTTAGCGGGATGGGTCCAGAGCTCCTACGAGCAGTACTTC.

The J gene is TRBJ2-7, the V gene TRBV4-1, with 12 nucleotides matching TRBD2. Germline CDR1 reads MGHRA; CDR2 reads YSYEKL. The J segment lost 1 base and the V segment lost 1 base, leaving 11 bases of the junction unmatched. This CDR3 is built from 19 residues. CDR3 residues: CASSQAAPSGRAISYEQYF. The CDR3 DNA is TGCGCCAGCAGCCAAGCAGCTCCTAGCGGGAGGGCCATATCCTACGAGCAGTACTTC.

Worth noting for this clonotype: This may stem from a read error, because a much larger clone lies one nucleotide away. The chain has TRBV2 and TRBJ1-4; possible D gene TRBD1, 5 bases. The CDR3 runs to 14 residues. The V gene's germline CDR1 is SNHLY and CDR2 FYNNEI. The CDR3 is CAGSRGWGQEKLFF. The CDR3 DNA follows: TGTGCCGGCAGTAGGGGTTGGGGTCAAGAAAAACTGTTTTTT.

This clonotype was detected many times. The rearrangement links TRBV30 to TRBJ2-7; 7 nucleotides align to TRBD1. Germline V gene data show CDR1 as GTSNPN and CDR2 as SVGIG (reference sequence). The length of the CDR3 is 13 residues. V dropped 2 bases and J dropped 2; count of bases not matched to a gene: 3. The CDR3 region is CAWSTGVTYEQYF. The CDR3 bases are TGTGCCTGGAGTACAGGGGTCACCTACGAGCAGTACTTC.